What follows are 28 T cell receptor beta chains derived from one specimen sequenced in a study of cytomegalovirus exposure and HLA in healthy donors (dated by TCRdb to 2015 to 2018). To prepare the library, the immunoSEQ multiplex PCR assay was applied. A mixture of 60 forward primers for TCR Vbeta segments and 13 reverse primers for TCR Jbeta segments was used in the multiplex PCR. TCRdb retrieved this table from immuneACCESS and kept in-frame rearrangements only. Not all clones are present; in checked studies, unresolved V genes account for under half, and no reason is known for the remainder. Within this sample are 100,000 to 150,000 clones, with approximately 78% of them counted one time only. The ten largest clonotypes hold about 1% of the sample. The sequenced sample consisted of PBMCs. These receptor sequences come from a woman in her thirties in good health and CMV-seronegative.

V usage is TRBV5-4 and J usage is TRBJ2-4; D unclear. Deletions cut 4 bases from V and 1 base from J, with 12 bases between. The CDR3 contains 15 residues. Germline values: CDR1 SGHNT, CDR2 YYREEE (reference sequence). The CDR3 spells CASSPLSGAKNIQYF. DNA for the CDR3: TGTGCCAGCAGCCCCCTTTCCGGGGCCAAAAACATTCAGTACTTC.

This rearrangement joins TRBV5-4 to TRBJ2-7; 11 bases fit TRBD2. The CDR3 contains 14 residues. Per germline, CDR1 SGHNT and CDR2 YYREEE (reference sequence). J was trimmed by 5 bases and V by 6 bases; bases with no gene match: 7. CDR3 region: CASNPGLAVHEQYF. CDR3 nucleotide sequence: TGTGCCAGCAACCCGGGACTAGCGGTCCACGAGCAGTACTTC.

This chain uses TRBV7-9 with TRBJ1-1; possibly TRBD1 for D (6 bases). With 6 bases removed from V and 0 bases from J, the gap between germline ends came to 11 bases. The CDR3 loop spans 14 amino acids. Germline V gene sequence: CDR1 SEHNR, CDR2 FQNEAQ (reference sequence). CDR3 loop: CASSFGQMNTEAFF. As DNA, the CDR3 is TGTGCCAGCAGTTTCGGACAGATGAACACTGAAGCTTTCTTT.

This clone appeared a few times. V is TRBV30 and J is TRBJ2-7; D perhaps matches TRBD1 (6 bases). The CDR3 consists of 13 residues. Deletions cut 3 bases from V and 4 bases from J, with 13 bases between. CDR1 is GTSNPN and CDR2 is SVGIG in the germline V gene (reference sequence). The CDR3 nucleotides are TGTGCCTGGAGCAGGGGAGATTTGTACGAGCAGTACTTC. It codes for CAWSRGDLYEQYF.

J is TRBJ2-5 and V is TRBV5-1; possibly TRBD2 for D (6 bases). Trimming took 5 bases from V and 5 from J, leaving 22 bases between them. This CDR3 region has 16 residues. The germline CDR1 and CDR2 sequences are SGHRS and YFSETQ. The CDR3 DNA reads TGCGCCAGCAGTCCGGGACTCCAAAACCGGGGGGAGACCCAGTACTTC. This sequence encodes CASSPGLQNRGETQYF.

The CDR3 protein is CASSSTGQGVRGNQPQHF. The CDR3 DNA is TGTGCCAGCAGCTCCACGGGGCAGGGGGTAAGGGGCAATCAGCCCCAGCATTTT. V gene TRBV7-8 combines with J gene TRBJ1-5, with 7 bases fitting TRBD1. Germline values: CDR1 SGHVS, CDR2 FQNEAQ. V was pared by 4 bases and J by 2 bases, with 14 bases of the junction left unmatched. This CDR3 is built from 18 residues.

This clone was seen just once. J is TRBJ1-1 and V is TRBV9; tentative D call: TRBD1 (6 bases). This CDR3 region has 15 residues. Germline CDR1 reads SGDLS; CDR2 reads YYNGEE. The germline V and J ends were trimmed by 0 bases and 5 bases, with 14 bases remaining between them. The CDR3 nucleotides read TGTGCCAGCAGCGTAGAAGGGGGTTTGGGAACTGAAGCTTTCTTT. The encoded protein is CASSVEGGLGTEAFF.

V gene TRBV11-2 combines with J gene TRBJ1-1; 9 nucleotides line up with TRBD1. The CDR3 sequence is 13 residues long. From germline, CDR1 is SGHAT and CDR2 FQNNGV. After removal of 1 base from V and 10 bases from J, the junction contained 4 bases not matched to a gene. The CDR3 DNA is TGTGCCAGCAGCTTAGGGGGGACAGGGATAGCTTTCTTT. Amino acids: CASSLGGTGIAFF.

This clone was picked up a small number of times. The chain has TRBV7-2 and TRBJ2-7, with 9 nucleotides matching TRBD1. This CDR3 spans 15 amino acids. CDR1 is SGHTA, CDR2 FQGNSA, per germline. Unmatched junction bases numbered 9, after V lost 3 bases and J lost 6 bases. In nucleotides, the CDR3 is TGTGCCAGCAGCTTCCCCGGGACAGGGAGGAGCGAGCAGTACTTC. As protein: CASSFPGTGRSEQYF.

This chain joins TRBV5-1 and TRBJ2-7; 10 bases agree with TRBD2. CDR3 length equals 17 residues. Per germline, CDR1 SGHRS and CDR2 YFSETQ. V shed 0 bases, J shed 4 bases, and the junction held 10 bases outside the gene matches. The CDR3 DNA sequence: TGCGCCAGCAGCTTGGTACCTCTAGCGGGGGCCCTATACGAGCAGTACTTC. This sequence encodes CASSLVPLAGALYEQYF.

The J gene is TRBJ1-2, the V gene TRBV4-1; TRBD1 matches at 7 bases. Germline values: CDR1 MGHRA, CDR2 YSYEKL. The length of the CDR3 is 15 residues. Germline trimming cut 4 bases from V and 0 bases from J; bases unmatched to any gene: 5. The CDR3 sequence is CASSLTGSSNYGYTF. DNA of the CDR3: TGCGCCAGCAGCCTGACAGGGTCGTCTAACTATGGCTACACCTTC.

V and J are TRBV19 and TRBJ2-1; 9 positions agree with TRBD1. After removal of 3 bases from V and 7 bases from J, the junction contained 7 bases not matched to a gene. Per the germline V gene, CDR1 is LNHDA and CDR2 is SQIVND (reference sequence). The CDR3 totals 15 residues. CDR3 nucleotide sequence: TGTGCCAGTAGTATGGGGACAGGGACCTTGAATGAGCAGTTCTTC. This translates into CASSMGTGTLNEQFF.

The chain joins TRBV9 to TRBJ2-1, with 10 nucleotides matching TRBD2. The CDR3 runs 18 residues. J lost 4 bases, V lost 3 bases, and 13 bases had no gene match. CDR1 is SGDLS, CDR2 YYNGEE, per germline. The CDR3 sequence: CASSGGLAGDTAYNEQFF. The DNA for the CDR3 is TGTGCCAGCAGCGGGGGGCTAGCGGGGGATACCGCTTACAATGAGCAGTTCTTC.

J is TRBJ2-2 and V is TRBV11-1, with 7 bases lining up with TRBD2. Germline lookup yields CDR1 SGHAT and CDR2 FQDESV (reference sequence). The CDR3 loop spans 15 amino acids. Germline trimming cut 2 bases from V and 4 bases from J; bases unmatched to any gene: 4. CDR3 in DNA: TGTGCCAGCAGCTTACGAGGGAGGGCCACCGGGGAGCTGTTTTTT. This codes for CASSLRGRATGELFF.

This rearrangement joins TRBV5-1 to TRBJ2-5; a weak D match, TRBD1 (6 bases). The CDR3 is made up of 14 amino acids. V was cut by 1 base and J by 4 bases, with 11 bases left in between. CDR1 and CDR2 (germline): SGHRS, YFSETQ. The CDR3 nucleotides are TGCGCCAGCAGCTTGTCGACAGGTCTAGAGACCCAGTACTTC. Its translation: CASSLSTGLETQYF.

The rearrangement uses TRBV6-5 and TRBJ2-6, with 7 nucleotides matching TRBD1. Trimming at V came to 2 bases and at J to 0 bases, leaving 1 base not matched to a gene. The CDR3 totals 16 residues. The germline gives CDR1 MNHEY, CDR2 SVGAGI. The CDR3 is CASSYGTVSGANVLTF. For the CDR3, the DNA is TGTGCCAGCAGTTACGGGACAGTCTCTGGGGCCAACGTCCTGACTTTC.

This clone was detected once. The gene calls are TRBV30 and TRBJ1-4; possibly TRBD1 for D (6 bases). Trimming left V 3 bases short and J 6 bases short, with 20 bases between. The CDR3 extends over 16 amino acids. CDR1 is GTSNPN and CDR2 is SVGIG in the germline V gene (reference sequence). CDR3 in amino acids: CAWSDRHGGQDEKLFF. Written as DNA, the CDR3 is TGTGCCTGGAGCGACCGACACGGGGGGCAGGATGAAAAACTGTTTTTT.

This chain links TRBV7-9 with TRBJ1-2; the match to TRBD1 covers 10 bases. The CDR3 has 15 amino acids. V shed 5 bases and J 4 bases; nucleotides not matched to a gene: 7. Germline V gives CDR1 SEHNR, CDR2 FQNEAQ (reference sequence). DNA of the CDR3: TGTGCCAGCAGCCGAAGGACAGGGGGTACCTATGGCTACACCTTC. Residues: CASSRRTGGTYGYTF.

The chain recombines TRBV7-8 with TRBJ2-2, with D maybe TRBD1 (5 bases). The CDR3 is 15 amino acids. V shed 7 bases and J shed 2 bases, with 14 bases lying between them. The germline V gene encodes CDR1 SGHVS and CDR2 FQNEAQ. The CDR3 nucleotides are TGTGCCAGCAACCCCTGGCAGGGAAACACCGGGGAGCTGTTTTTT. Its translation: CASNPWQGNTGELFF.

Only a few counts were recorded for this clone. The rearrangement joins TRBV27 to TRBJ2-3; D remains ambiguous. Germline CDR1 reads MNHEY; CDR2 reads SMNVEV (reference sequence). There are 14 residues in the CDR3. Between the trimmed V and J ends, which lost 4 bases and 6 bases, there was a span of 14 bases. The CDR3 DNA reads TGTGCCAGCAGTTCAAACTTAATGCTGGATACGCAGTATTTT. It encodes CASSSNLMLDTQYF.

J is TRBJ2-2 and V is TRBV11-3, with 8 bases identical to TRBD2. The CDR3 length is 17 residues. Germline V gene lookup returns CDR1 SGHNT and CDR2 YENEEA. The J segment lost 4 bases and the V segment lost 1 base, leaving 8 bases of the junction unmatched. This CDR3 reads CASSLVSGGLGTGELFF. The CDR3 DNA reads TGTGCCAGCAGCTTAGTTTCGGGGGGGCTCGGCACCGGGGAGCTGTTTTTT.

This clone was observed a few times. The chain is built from TRBV11-3 and TRBJ2-1, with D maybe TRBD1 (5 bases). Trimming stripped 6 bases from V and 0 bases from J, with 12 bases between. CDR1 and CDR2 (germline): SGHNT, YENEEA. The CDR3 has 15 residues. CDR3: CASRKGRGSYNEQFF. The CDR3 DNA reads as TGTGCCAGCAGGAAGGGGCGAGGCTCCTACAATGAGCAGTTCTTC.

This clone was seen only once. This chain connects TRBV7-2 to TRBJ2-4; possible D gene TRBD2, 6 bases. V was clipped by 3 bases and J by 4 bases, with 22 bases between them. Germline V gene sequence: CDR1 SGHTA, CDR2 FQGNSA. The CDR3 loop spans 18 amino acids. The CDR3 sequence is CASSFSWVGRDRKNIQYF. CDR3 bases: TGTGCCAGCAGCTTCTCCTGGGTCGGGCGGGACCGAAAAAACATTCAGTACTTC. Filled out from reference TRBV7-2 and TRBJ2-4, the complete variable domain reads GAGVSQSPSNKVTEKGKDVELRCDPISGHTALYWYRQSLGQGLEFLIYFQGNSAPDKSGLPSDRFSAERTGGSVSTLTIQRTQQEDSAVYLCASSFSWVGRDRKNIQYFGAGTRLSVL.

The V and J genes are TRBV5-1 and TRBJ2-7; D not certain. Germline-derived CDR1 and CDR2 are SGHRS and YFSETQ. The V end lost 1 base, the J end lost 2 bases, and 7 bases lay between the germline ends. There are 13 residues in the CDR3. This chain's CDR3 is CASSLPQTYEQYF. CDR3 bases: TGCGCCAGCAGCTTGCCACAGACCTACGAGCAGTACTTC. Variable domain in full (rest from reference TRBV5-1 and TRBJ2-7): KAGVTQTPRYLIKTRGQQVTLSCSPISGHRSVSWYQQTPGQGLQFLFEYFSETQRNKGNFPGRFSGRQFSNSRSEMNVSTLELGDSALYLCASSLPQTYEQYFGPGTRLTVT.

The J gene is TRBJ1-1, the V gene TRBV11-3; 8 nucleotides align to TRBD1. The V segment lost 5 bases and the J segment 4 bases; nucleotides outside the gene matches: 12. This CDR3 comprises 16 residues. Germline V gene lookup returns CDR1 SGHNT and CDR2 YENEEA. The CDR3 protein is CASSLRDRPGGTEAFF. Written as DNA, the CDR3 is TGTGCCAGCAGCCTAAGGGACAGGCCGGGAGGCACTGAAGCTTTCTTT.

This chain uses TRBV5-6 with TRBJ2-1; the match to TRBD2 covers 10 bases. V lost 2 bases, J lost 4 bases, and 9 bases stayed unmatched. Germline loops: CDR1 SGHDT, CDR2 YYEEEE. The CDR3 length is 17 residues. CDR3 DNA: TGTGCCAGCAGCTTCCTTTTAGCGGGAGGCCCTTACAATGAGCAGTTCTTC. This translates into CASSFLLAGGPYNEQFF.

This clone was observed a handful of times. V is TRBV7-2 and J is TRBJ2-5, with 9 bases aligning to TRBD1. The better agreement between TRBJ2-7 and the DNA end casts doubt on the J call. This CDR3 is 15 amino acids long. Germline CDR1 reads SGHTA; CDR2 reads FQGNSA. The CDR3: CASSFPGTGRSEQYF. The DNA of the CDR3 is TGTGCCAGCAGCTTCCCCGGGACAGGGAGGAGCGAGCAGTACTTC.

V and J are TRBV30 and TRBJ1-6; no definite D call. Trimming removed 6 bases from V and 0 bases from J, with 9 bases in between. CDR1 is GTSNPN, CDR2 SVGIG, per germline (reference sequence). The CDR3 is 14 residues long. CDR3 bases: TGTGCCTGCTGTTACAGCTCCTATAATTCACCCCTCCACTTT. It specifies CACCYSSYNSPLHF. Drawing the rest from reference TRBV30 and TRBJ1-6, the complete variable domain is SQTIHQWPATLVQPVGSPLSLECTVEGTSNPNLYWYRQAAGRGLQLLFYSVGIGQISSEVPQNLSASRPQDRQFILSSKKLLLSDSGFYLCACCYSSYNSPLHFGNGTRLTVT.